The 10 T cell receptor beta chains given below trace back to one sample, sequenced in a study of T cell responses to AZD1222 COVID-19 vaccine. Profiled with immunoSEQ multiplex PCR; TCRdb holds only in-frame clones, not every one. Among 44,000 or so clones listed, 80% were seen once. Sequenced here: peripheral blood, sampled 28 days after the second dose of the MenACWY control vaccine. These receptors all stem from an adult who received the MenACWY meningococcal vaccine as a control.

The chain joins TRBV4-1 to TRBJ2-3; a weak D match, TRBD2 (6 bases). The germline V gene encodes CDR1 MGHRA and CDR2 YSYEKL. Trimming removed 2 bases from V and 5 bases from J, with 8 bases in between. The CDR3 covers 13 residues. DNA for the CDR3: TGCGCCAGCAGCCAACCAGCGGGAGATACGCAGTATTTT. Translated, it gives CASSQPAGDTQYF.

The chain couples TRBV7-9 to TRBJ1-1, with D uncertain. V lost 6 bases and J 3 bases, leaving 8 bases between the germline ends. The CDR3 contains 12 residues. Germline V gene data show CDR1 as SEHNR and CDR2 as FQNEAQ (reference sequence). CDR3 coding DNA: TGTGCCAGCAGGTCGATGGACACTGAAGCTTTCTTT. This encodes CASRSMDTEAFF.

V usage is TRBV3-1 (or the pseudogene TRBV3-2) and J usage is TRBJ2-7; D is possibly TRBD2 (5 bases). Between the trimmed V and J ends, which lost 2 bases and 6 bases, there was a span of 11 bases. Looked up from germline, CDR1 is LGHDT and CDR2 is YNNKEL (reference sequence). This CDR3 has 13 amino acids. The CDR3 nucleotides read TGTGCCAGCAGCCAAACCGCGGGTTCCGAGCAGTACGTC. This translates into CASSQTAGSEQYV.

By proportion, this clone is medium-sized (0.01 to 0.1%). The chain recombines TRBV5-5 with TRBJ2-1; possible D gene TRBD2, 5 bases. Germline loops: CDR1 SGHKS, CDR2 YYEKEE (reference sequence). There are 17 residues in the CDR3. V lost 1 base to trimming and J lost 0 bases, with 14 bases between them. The CDR3 DNA follows: TGTGCCAGCAGCTTGCGGACTGACCACAGCTCCTACAATGAGCAGTTCTTC. Translation: CASSLRTDHSSYNEQFF. Full variable domain (remainder filled in from reference TRBV5-5 and TRBJ2-1): DAGVTQSPTHLIKTRGQQVTLRCSPISGHKSVSWYQQVLGQGPQFIFQYYEKEERGRGNFPDRFSARQFPNYSSELNVNALLLGDSALYLCASSLRTDHSSYNEQFFGPGTRLTVL.

This sequence joins TRBV5-4 and TRBJ2-1; the D gene could be TRBD1 or TRBD2 (6 bases each). CDR1 is SGHNT and CDR2 is YYREEE in the germline V gene (reference sequence). CDR3 length equals 16 residues. Trimming took off 4 bases at V and 2 bases at J, with 16 bases between the two ends. The CDR3 here is CASSPRRGITYNEQFF. The CDR3 DNA sequence: TGTGCCAGCAGCCCCCGGAGGGGGATAACCTACAATGAGCAGTTCTTC. The full variable domain, completed using reference TRBV5-4 and TRBJ2-1, is ETGVTQSPTHLIKTRGQQVTLRCSSQSGHNTVSWYQQALGQGPQFIFQYYREEENGRGNFPPRFSGLQFPNYSSELNVNALELDDSALYLCASSPRRGITYNEQFFGPGTRLTVL.

This clone has only a few counts. V gene TRBV3-1 (or the pseudogene TRBV3-2) combines with J gene TRBJ2-2; the match to TRBD2 covers 9 bases. Per the germline V gene, CDR1 is LGHDT and CDR2 is YNNKEL (reference sequence). The CDR3 has 15 amino acids. The CDR3 DNA is TGTCCCCCCCGCCCCCGGGCGGGGGGGGGCGGGGAGCTGTTTTTT. Translating it yields CPPRPRAGGGGELFF.

This chain links TRBV10-3 with TRBJ1-2; a weak D match, TRBD1 (6 bases). CDR1 and CDR2 from the germline V gene are ENHRY and SYGVKD. The CDR3 runs to 15 residues. V was cut by 3 bases and J by 2 bases, with 13 bases left in between. The CDR3 DNA follows: TGTGCCATCAGTGATTCAGGGGCAGACAACTATGGCTACACCTTC. Translating it yields CAISDSGADNYGYTF.

The J gene is TRBJ2-1, the V gene TRBV30; 12 bases match TRBD2. The germline gives CDR1 GTSNPN, CDR2 SVGIG (reference sequence). J was trimmed by 1 base and V by 0 bases; bases with no gene match: 4. The CDR3 contains 17 residues. As DNA, the CDR3 is TGTGCCTGGAGTGTACTAGCGGGGGGTGTATCCTACAATGAGCAGTTCTTC. Translating it yields CAWSVLAGGVSYNEQFF. The whole variable domain, remainder taken from reference TRBV30 and TRBJ2-1, is SQTIHQWPATLVQPVGSPLSLECTVEGTSNPNLYWYRQAAGRGLQLLFYSVGIGQISSEVPQNLSASRPQDRQFILSSKKLLLSDSGFYLCAWSVLAGGVSYNEQFFGPGTRLTVL.

The chain joins TRBV28 to TRBJ2-5; D is perhaps TRBD1 (5 bases). V was cut by 6 bases and J by 4 bases, with 9 bases left in between. Germline assignment: CDR1 MDHEN and CDR2 SYDVKM. This CDR3 has 12 residues. The CDR3 DNA reads as TGTGCCAGCAGCTCAGGGTTAGAGACCCAGTACTTC. Translated: CASSSGLETQYF.

CDR3: CAWSWDSNQPQHF. The CDR3 DNA reads TGTGCCTGGAGTTGGGACAGCAATCAGCCCCAGCATTTT. The rearrangement joins TRBV30 to TRBJ1-5; TRBD1 is a possible D gene (5 bases). The CDR3 contains 13 residues. Germline V gene data show CDR1 as GTSNPN and CDR2 as SVGIG (reference sequence). The V end lost 2 bases, the J end lost 1 base, and 6 bases lay between the germline ends.